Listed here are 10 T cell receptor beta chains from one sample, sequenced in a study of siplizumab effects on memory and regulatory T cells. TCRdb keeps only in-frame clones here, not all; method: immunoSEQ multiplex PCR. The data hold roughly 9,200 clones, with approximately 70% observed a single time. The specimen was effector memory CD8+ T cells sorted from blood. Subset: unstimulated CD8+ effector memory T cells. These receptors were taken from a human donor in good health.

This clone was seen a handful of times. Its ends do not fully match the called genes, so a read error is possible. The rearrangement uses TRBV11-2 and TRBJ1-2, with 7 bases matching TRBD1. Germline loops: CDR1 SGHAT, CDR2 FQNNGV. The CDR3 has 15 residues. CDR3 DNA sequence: TGTGCCAGCACCTTATCTACAGGGGCGTTCTATGGCTACACCTTC. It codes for CASTLSTGAFYGYTF.

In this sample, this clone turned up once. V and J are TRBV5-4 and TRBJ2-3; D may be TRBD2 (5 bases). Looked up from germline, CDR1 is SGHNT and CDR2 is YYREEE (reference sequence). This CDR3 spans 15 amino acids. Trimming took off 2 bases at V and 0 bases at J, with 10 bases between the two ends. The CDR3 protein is CASSLKRASTDTQYF. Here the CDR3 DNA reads TGTGCCAGCAGCTTAAAGAGGGCTAGCACAGATACGCAGTATTTT.

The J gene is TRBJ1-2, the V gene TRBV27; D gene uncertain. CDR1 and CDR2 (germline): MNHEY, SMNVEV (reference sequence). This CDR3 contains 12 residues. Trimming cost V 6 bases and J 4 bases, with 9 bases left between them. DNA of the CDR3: TGTGCCAGCAGCCCCAACAGCTATGGCTACACCTTC. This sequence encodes CASSPNSYGYTF.

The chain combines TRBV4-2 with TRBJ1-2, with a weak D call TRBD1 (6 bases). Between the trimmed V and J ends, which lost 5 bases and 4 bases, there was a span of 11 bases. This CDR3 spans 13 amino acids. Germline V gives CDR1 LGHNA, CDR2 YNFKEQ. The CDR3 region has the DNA TGTGCCAGCAGCTTAACAGGGCCCTATGGCTACACCTTC. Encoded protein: CASSLTGPYGYTF.

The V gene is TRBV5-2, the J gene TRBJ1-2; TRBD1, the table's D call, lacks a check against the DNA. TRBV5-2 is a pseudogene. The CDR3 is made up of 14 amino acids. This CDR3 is CASSQGRGGYGYTF. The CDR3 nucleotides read TGCGCCAGCAGCCAAGGAAGGGGCGGCTATGGCTACACCTTC.

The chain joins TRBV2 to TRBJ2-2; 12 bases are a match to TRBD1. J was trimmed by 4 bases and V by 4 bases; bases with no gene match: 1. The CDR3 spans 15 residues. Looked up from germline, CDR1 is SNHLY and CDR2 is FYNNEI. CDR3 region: CASSAGQGATGELFF. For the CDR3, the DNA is TGTGCCAGCAGTGCGGGACAGGGGGCCACCGGGGAGCTGTTTTTT.

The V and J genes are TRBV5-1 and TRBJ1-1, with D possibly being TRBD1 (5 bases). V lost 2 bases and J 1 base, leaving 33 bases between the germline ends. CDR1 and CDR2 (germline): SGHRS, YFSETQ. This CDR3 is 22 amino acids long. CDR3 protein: CASSLYAINPRGFQEGNTEAFF. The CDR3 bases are TGCGCCAGCAGCTTATACGCTATAAACCCGAGGGGTTTTCAAGAGGGGAACACTGAAGCTTTCTTT. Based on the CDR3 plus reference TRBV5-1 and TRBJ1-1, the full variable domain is KAGVTQTPRYLIKTRGQQVTLSCSPISGHRSVSWYQQTPGQGLQFLFEYFSETQRNKGNFPGRFSGRQFSNSRSEMNVSTLELGDSALYLCASSLYAINPRGFQEGNTEAFFGQGTRLTVV.

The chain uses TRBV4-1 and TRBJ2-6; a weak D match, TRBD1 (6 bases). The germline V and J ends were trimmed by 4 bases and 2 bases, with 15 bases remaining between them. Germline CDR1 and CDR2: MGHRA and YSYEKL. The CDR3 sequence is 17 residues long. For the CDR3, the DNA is TGCGCCAGCAGCCGAGGGGGTTTGGTAGCTGGGGCCAACGTCCTGACTTTC. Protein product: CASSRGGLVAGANVLTF.

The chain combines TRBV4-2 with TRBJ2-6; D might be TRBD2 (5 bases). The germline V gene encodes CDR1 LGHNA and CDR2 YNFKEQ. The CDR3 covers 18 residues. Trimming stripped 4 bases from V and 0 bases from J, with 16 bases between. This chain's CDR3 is CASSLGLSDLSGANVLTF. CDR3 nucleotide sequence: TGTGCCAGCAGCCTCGGACTTTCCGACCTCTCTGGGGCCAACGTCCTGACTTTC.

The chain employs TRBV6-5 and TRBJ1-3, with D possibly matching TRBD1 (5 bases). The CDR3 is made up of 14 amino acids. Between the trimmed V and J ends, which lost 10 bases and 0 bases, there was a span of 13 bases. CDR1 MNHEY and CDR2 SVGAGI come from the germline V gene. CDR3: CAIMRDSSGNTIYF. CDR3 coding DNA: TGTGCCATCATGCGCGACAGCTCTGGAAACACCATATATTTT.